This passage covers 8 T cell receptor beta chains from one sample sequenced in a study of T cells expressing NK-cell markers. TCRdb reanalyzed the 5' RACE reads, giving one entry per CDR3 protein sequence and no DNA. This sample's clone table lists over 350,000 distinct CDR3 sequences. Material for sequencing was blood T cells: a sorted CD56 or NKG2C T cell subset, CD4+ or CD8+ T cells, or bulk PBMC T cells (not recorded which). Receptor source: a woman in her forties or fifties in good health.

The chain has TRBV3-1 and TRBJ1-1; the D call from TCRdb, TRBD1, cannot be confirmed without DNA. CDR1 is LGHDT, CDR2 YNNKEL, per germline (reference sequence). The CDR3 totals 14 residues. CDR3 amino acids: CASSQGYRGRAAFF.

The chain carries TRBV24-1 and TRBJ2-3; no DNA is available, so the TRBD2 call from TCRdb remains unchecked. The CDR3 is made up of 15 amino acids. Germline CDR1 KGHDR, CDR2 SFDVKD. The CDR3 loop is CATSDLAGVGDTQYF.

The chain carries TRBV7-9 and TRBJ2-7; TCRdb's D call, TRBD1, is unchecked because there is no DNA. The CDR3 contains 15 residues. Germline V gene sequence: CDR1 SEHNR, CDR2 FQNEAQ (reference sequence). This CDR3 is CASSYPRTGGWEQYF.

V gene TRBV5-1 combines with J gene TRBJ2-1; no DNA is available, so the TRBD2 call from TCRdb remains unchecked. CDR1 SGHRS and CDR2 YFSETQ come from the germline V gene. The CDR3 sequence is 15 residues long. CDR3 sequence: CASSGLAGERHEQFF.

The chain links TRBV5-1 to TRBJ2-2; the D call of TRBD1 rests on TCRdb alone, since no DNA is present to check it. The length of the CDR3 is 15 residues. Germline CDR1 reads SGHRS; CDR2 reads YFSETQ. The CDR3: CASSLELDSTGELFF.

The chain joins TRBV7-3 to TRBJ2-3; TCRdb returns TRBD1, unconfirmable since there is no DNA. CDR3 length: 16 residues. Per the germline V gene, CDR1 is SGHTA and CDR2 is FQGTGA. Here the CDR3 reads CASSDTGDPAVDTQYF.

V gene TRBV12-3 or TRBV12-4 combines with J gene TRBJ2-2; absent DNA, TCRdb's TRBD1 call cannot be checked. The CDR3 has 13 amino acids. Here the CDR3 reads CASSGGAGRELFF.

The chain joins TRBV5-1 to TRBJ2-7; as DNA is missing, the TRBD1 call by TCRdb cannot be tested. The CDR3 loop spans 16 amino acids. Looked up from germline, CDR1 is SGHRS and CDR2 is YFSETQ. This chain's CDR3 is CASSLALTRGGNEQYF.